The 14 T cell receptor beta chains reported below all come from one sample, sequenced in a study of blood T cell repertoires in COVID-19. The data were produced by immunoSEQ multiplex PCR, yet TCRdb's version contains in-frame clones alone and is incomplete. The data show some 250,000 clones, approximately 84% seen once. The specimen was peripheral blood. The receptors originated from a woman aged 30 to 39 who had recovered from COVID-19.

The CDR3 loop reads CASSFRTPNTGELFF. The CDR3, as DNA: TGTGCCAGCAGCTTCCGGACACCGAACACCGGGGAGCTGTTTTTT. The chain is built from TRBV5-8 and TRBJ2-2, with D perhaps matching TRBD1 (5 bases). The CDR3 has 15 residues. Trimming left V 2 bases short and J 0 bases short, with 8 bases between. Germline CDR1 reads SGHTS; CDR2 reads YDEGEE.

This rearrangement joins TRBV19 to TRBJ1-4; possible D gene TRBD1, 5 bases. CDR1 is LNHDA, CDR2 SQIVND, per germline (reference sequence). This CDR3 has 12 amino acids. V was trimmed by 10 bases and J by 8 bases, leaving 14 bases between them. The CDR3 reads CATRGWGEKLFF. In DNA, the CDR3 is TGTGCCACCCGGGGGTGGGGGGAAAAACTGTTTTTT. Drawing the rest from reference TRBV19 and TRBJ1-4, the complete variable domain is DGGITQSPKYLFRKEGQNVTLSCEQNLNHDAMYWYRQDPGQGLRLIYYSQIVNDFQKGDIAEGYSVSREKKESFPLTVTSAQKNPTAFYLCATRGWGEKLFFGSGTQLSVL.

The chain has TRBV6-5 and TRBJ1-3; D gene uncertain. This CDR3 is built from 14 residues. CDR1 and CDR2 (germline): MNHEY, SVGAGI. V lost 7 bases and J 10 bases, leaving 20 bases between the germline ends. In DNA, the CDR3 is TGTGCCAGCATGGCCCAACGCGGCCCCGATACCATATATTTT. Translation gives CASMAQRGPDTIYF.

The V gene is TRBV4-2, the J gene TRBJ2-1; TRBD2 matches at 7 bases. The CDR3 covers 12 residues. After removal of 4 bases from V and 9 bases from J, the junction contained 3 bases not matched to a gene. The V gene's germline CDR1 is LGHNA and CDR2 YNFKEQ. CDR3 loop: CASSPTSVEQFF. CDR3 in DNA: TGTGCCAGCAGCCCTACTAGCGTTGAGCAGTTCTTC.

The chain couples TRBV27 to TRBJ1-5, with TRBD1 matching 7 bases. The germline CDR1 and CDR2 sequences are MNHEY and SMNVEV (reference sequence). This CDR3 contains 12 residues. V lost 7 bases and J lost 7; bases outside the gene matches: 4. DNA of the CDR3: TGTGCCAGCAACAGGGGTTACCAGCCCCAGCATTTT. Amino acids: CASNRGYQPQHF.

The chain links TRBV5-1 to TRBJ2-1; D is perhaps TRBD1 (6 bases). Per the germline V gene, CDR1 is SGHRS and CDR2 is YFSETQ. The CDR3 is 11 amino acids. V lost 6 bases and J 7 bases, leaving 8 bases between the germline ends. The chain's CDR3 is CASTTGNEQFF. The CDR3 nucleotides are TGCGCCAGCACCACAGGGAATGAGCAGTTCTTC.

This rearrangement joins TRBV5-6 to TRBJ1-1; D is perhaps TRBD1 (5 bases). The CDR3 has 15 amino acids. The V and J ends lost 2 bases and 0 bases respectively, with 11 bases between them. Germline CDR1 reads SGHDT; CDR2 reads YYEEEE. CDR3 sequence: CASSFRQILNTEAFF. The CDR3 coding sequence is TGTGCCAGCAGCTTTAGACAGATTTTGAACACTGAAGCTTTCTTT.

This clone was observed a single time. J is TRBJ2-3 and V is TRBV7-8; possible D gene TRBD2, 5 bases. Germline V gene sequence: CDR1 SGHVS, CDR2 FQNEAQ. The V gene lost 5 bases and the J gene lost 2 bases, with 14 bases spanning the gap. CDR3 length equals 15 residues. CDR3 region: CASSPSSGNTDTQYF. The CDR3 DNA reads TGTGCCAGCAGCCCCAGTTCGGGAAACACAGATACGCAGTATTTT.

V and J are TRBV2 and TRBJ1-1; 8 positions match TRBD1. This CDR3 comprises 17 residues. With 1 base clipped from V and 0 bases from J, the junction kept 7 bases outside the gene matches. CDR1 is SNHLY, CDR2 FYNNEI, per germline. As DNA, the CDR3 is TGTGCCAGCAGTGAAGACCACCCACAGGGGGTGAACACTGAAGCTTTCTTT. This encodes CASSEDHPQGVNTEAFF.

This clone was seen only once. The chain couples TRBV6-5 to TRBJ2-3; 8 bases are shared with TRBD2. The V and J ends lost 7 bases and 6 bases, in that order; junction bases with no gene match: 6. CDR3 length: 13 amino acids. Germline CDR1 is MNHEY and CDR2 is SVGAGI. CDR3 region: CASTPPGGDTQYF. The CDR3 DNA follows: TGTGCCAGCACCCCTCCGGGGGGGGATACGCAGTATTTT.

This clone was observed a few times. This chain joins TRBV3-1 (or the pseudogene TRBV3-2) and TRBJ1-1; D gene unclear. Germline lookup yields CDR1 LGHDT and CDR2 YNNKEL (reference sequence). The CDR3 runs to 14 residues. The V and J ends lost 0 bases and 4 bases respectively, with 9 bases between them. CDR3 in amino acids: CASSQDRGSTEAFF. CDR3 nucleotides: TGTGCCAGCAGCCAAGATCGCGGTAGCACTGAAGCTTTCTTT.

The chain recombines TRBV9 with TRBJ1-4; D uncertain. Trimming removed 2 bases at V and 8 bases at J, with 16 bases between. The CDR3 spans 15 residues. The germline V gene has CDR1 SGDLS and CDR2 YYNGEE. CDR3 region: CASSVRNTGNEKLFF. The CDR3 region has the DNA TGTGCCAGCAGCGTCCGGAACACCGGGAACGAAAAACTGTTTTTT.

This clone showed up just a few times. J is TRBJ2-7 and V is TRBV3-1 (or the pseudogene TRBV3-2), with D possibly matching TRBD1 (6 bases). The germline CDR1 and CDR2 sequences are LGHDT and YNNKEL (reference sequence). This CDR3 spans 14 amino acids. V lost 2 bases to trimming and J lost 3 bases, with 11 bases between them. CDR3 in DNA: TGTGCCAGCAGCCAAACGACAGGAGGCTACGAGCAGTACTTC. It codes for CASSQTTGGYEQYF.

The chain joins TRBV7-3 to TRBJ2-7; tentative D call: TRBD1 (6 bases). This CDR3 region has 14 residues. V lost 0 bases and J lost 2, with 8 bases in between. Germline assignment: CDR1 SGHTA and CDR2 FQGTGA. As DNA, the CDR3 is TGTGCCAGCAGCTTAACAGGGGGAACCTACGAGCAGTACTTC. Its translation: CASSLTGGTYEQYF. Using reference TRBV7-3 and TRBJ2-7 for the parts outside the CDR3, the full variable domain is GAGVSQTPSNKVTEKGKYVELRCDPISGHTALYWYRQSLGQGPEFLIYFQGTGAADDSGLPNDRFFAVRPEGSVSTLKIQRTERGDSAVYLCASSLTGGTYEQYFGPGTRLTVT.